The sequence of this T cell receptor (beta chain) was determined in a study of control samples from healthy donors and cancer patients. Only in-frame clones appear in the TCRdb table, and some are missing; sequencing was by immunoSEQ multiplex PCR. The data show 150,000 to 200,000 clones, 80% to 90% seen once. Germline CDR1 is LGHNA and CDR2 is YNFKEQ. V lost 0 bases and J lost 1, with 6 bases in between. The CDR3 length is 14 residues. The specimen was blood. V and J are TRBV4-2 and TRBJ1-1; D uncertain. This receptor was obtained from a woman in her twenties or thirties in good health. The CDR3: CASSQDAANTEAFF. The CDR3 DNA reads TGTGCCAGCAGCCAAGATGCAGCGAACACTGAAGCTTTCTTT.